The 2 T cell receptor beta chains below all came from one sample that was sequenced in a study of blood T cell repertoires in COVID-19. Sequencing was performed with immunoSEQ multiplex PCR; in TCRdb, only in-frame clones are kept and a portion is missing. The data show under 150,000 clones, approximately 82% seen once. The specimen was peripheral blood. These TCRs come from a man between 70 and 80 years old with active or convalescent COVID-19.

The CDR3 region is CASSPTGGDILYF. The DNA for the CDR3 is TGTGCCAGCAGTCCGACAGGTGGGGACATCTTATATTTT. This chain joins TRBV2 and TRBJ2-3, with TRBD1 as a possible D gene (6 bases). Trimming took off 5 bases at V and 15 bases at J, with 21 bases between the two ends. Looked up from germline, CDR1 is SNHLY and CDR2 is FYNNEI. The CDR3 runs to 13 residues. The full variable domain, its missing parts supplied by reference TRBV2 and TRBJ2-3, is EPEVTQTPSHQVTQMGQEVILRCVPISNHLYFYWYRQILGQKVEFLVSFYNNEISEKSEIFDDQFSVERPDGSNFTLKIRSTKLEDSAMYFCASSPTGGDILYFGPGTRLTVL.

This rearrangement joins TRBV18 to TRBJ2-6; D gene uncertain. The germline V and J ends were trimmed by 5 bases and 3 bases, with 8 bases remaining between them. This CDR3 is built from 14 residues. The germline CDR1 and CDR2 sequences are KGHSH and LQKENI. DNA for the CDR3: TGTGCCAGCTCAGAGGAAGGTGGGGCCAACGTCCTGACTTTC. Its translation is CASSEEGGANVLTF.